This T cell receptor (beta chain) was documented in a study of T cell repertoires in cytomegalovirus infection. On this clonotype itself: The antigen remains undetermined.

The CDR3 runs 12 residues. CDR1 and CDR2 (germline): MNHEY, SVGEGT. Trimming left V 10 bases short and J 5 bases short, with 15 bases between. TCRdb redid the calling of the reads with MiXCR, one entry per CDR3 protein. The top ten clones hold around 54% of a sample with approximately 120,000 distinct CDR3 sequences, roughly a third of them seen once. The TCR comes from a human donor in good health (CMV status not recorded). Some clones in this sample may be carry-over from other donors' samples. Here the sequenced sample was CD8+ T cells from cultured PBMCs, taken from culture after CMV antigen stimulation. The V and J genes are TRBV6-2 or TRBV6-3 and TRBJ2-7; D is uncertain. Written as DNA, the CDR3 is TGTGCCACCAAAGTGGGGATCCACGAGCAGTACTTC. It is translated as CATKVGIHEQYF.